Sequencing of this TCR beta chain was carried out in a study of a mutant IDH1 vaccine in newly diagnosed glioma. V shed 4 bases and J shed 3 bases, with 10 bases lying between them. CDR3 length: 14 residues. Data came from immunoSEQ multiplex PCR; TCRdb stores just in-frame clones and leaves some out. In the table there are about 36,000 clones, under 80% of which are singletons. Time point defined: baseline, week 1 (first vaccination visit). Described treatment: pre-vaccination baseline after standard-of-care therapy. The V and J genes are TRBV5-3 and TRBJ2-2; D gene unclear. TRBV5-3 is placed among ORFs of uncertain function. This receptor was identified in a man aged 40-49 years with glioma. Some clones in this sample may be carry-over from other donors' samples. Here the sequenced sample was PBMCs, taken from a glioma patient treated with radiotherapy, temozolomide or both. CDR3 loop: CARSHLSYTGELFF. As DNA, the CDR3 is TGTGCCAGAAGCCACCTCTCTTACACCGGGGAGCTGTTTTTT.